This T cell receptor (beta chain) was recovered during a study of CD8 T cells in ankylosing spondylitis. Findings and limits, study-wide: The study identified a TCR beta motif of seven or eight highly homologous variants that appeared characteristic of ankylosing spondylitis blood. Disease-linked clones reportedly showed significant enrichment in matched ankylosing spondylitis synovial fluid.

The V end was cut by 1 base, the J end by 0 bases, with 7 bases between. The CDR3 has 15 residues. Germline assignment: CDR1 SEHNR and CDR2 FQNEAQ (reference sequence). One entry per CDR3 protein, called by TCRdb with MiXCR from the 5' RACE reads. The profile shows under 300,000 distinct CDR3 sequences, 10% to 13% of them singletons. A few counts support this clonotype. The antigen is undetermined. The sequence was collected from a male donor with ankylosing spondylitis or in good health (not recorded which). The sequenced sample consisted of blood, either unsorted or a sorted T cell fraction (not recorded which). This chain uses TRBV7-9 with TRBJ1-3, with D unclear. DNA of the CDR3: TGTGCCAGCAGCTTAGGTCCCGGCTCTGGAAACACCATATATTTT. Protein sequence: CASSLGPGSGNTIYF. Full variable domain (missing parts from reference TRBV7-9 and TRBJ1-3): DTGVSQNPRHKITKRGQNVTFRCDPISEHNRLYWYRQTLGQGPEFLTYFQNEAQLEKSRLLSDRFSAERPKGSFSTLEIQRTEQGDSAMYLCASSLGPGSGNTIYFGEGSWLTVV.